These 24 T cell receptor beta chains were sequenced from one sample in a study of blood T cell repertoires in COVID-19 (dated by TCRdb to the early 2020s). Library creation used the immunoSEQ multiplex PCR assay. This is the immuneACCESS table as TCRdb keeps it, with only in-frame sequences that have V and J called. A part of the clones is gone; compared with another copy, unresolved V genes explain less than half, and the rest is unexplained. The sample table holds fewer than 250,000 clones, of which approximately 90% were seen once. In total, the top ten clones hold 1.5% to 2% of the sample. Sequencing was carried out using peripheral blood. Every receptor here comes from a man in his 70s with acute or convalescent COVID-19.

The chain joins TRBV28 to TRBJ2-7, with unresolved D. The germline V gene encodes CDR1 MDHEN and CDR2 SYDVKM. V was clipped by 2 bases and J by 3 bases, with 8 bases between them. The CDR3 sequence is 13 residues long. The CDR3 loop reads CASSLAKLYEQYF. The DNA for the CDR3 is TGTGCCAGCAGTTTAGCGAAGCTCTACGAGCAGTACTTC.

The rearrangement joins TRBV15 to TRBJ1-5, with a tentative D call TRBD1 (5 bases). Per the germline V gene, CDR1 is LNHNV and CDR2 is YYDKDF (reference sequence). The CDR3 runs 17 residues. V was trimmed by 1 base and J by 2 bases, leaving 15 bases between them. The chain's CDR3 is CATSRGRGGWRNQPQHF. The CDR3 DNA follows: TGTGCCACCAGCAGAGGACGGGGGGGGTGGCGCAATCAGCCCCAGCATTTT.

This clone turned up a few times. V is TRBV3-1 (or the pseudogene TRBV3-2) and J is TRBJ2-2; a weak D match, TRBD2 (6 bases). The CDR3 spans 15 residues. The V end was cut by 3 bases, the J end by 5 bases, with 13 bases between. In germline, CDR1 is LGHDT, CDR2 YNNKEL (reference sequence). The CDR3 here is CASSHKGGPTGELFF. The CDR3 DNA follows: TGTGCCAGCAGCCACAAGGGAGGCCCTACCGGGGAGCTGTTTTTT.

The V gene is TRBV6-1, the J gene TRBJ2-5, with 10 bases fitting TRBD1. This CDR3 has 17 amino acids. Losses at the gene ends were 0 bases for V and 4 bases for J; bases not matched to a gene: 8. Germline V gene sequence: CDR1 MNHNS, CDR2 SASEGT. As DNA, the CDR3 is TGTGCCAGCAGTGAAGCAGGCACCGGGACAGGGGTAGAGACCCAGTACTTC. Translating it yields CASSEAGTGTGVETQYF.

The CDR3 coding sequence is TGTGCCAGCAGCTTGTTTGGGATAGCGGGGGCCGGGGAGCTGTTTTTT. It is translated as CASSLFGIAGAGELFF. The chain couples TRBV5-6 to TRBJ2-2, with 9 bases lining up with TRBD2. Germline CDR1 reads SGHDT; CDR2 reads YYEEEE. The CDR3 contains 16 residues. The J segment lost 6 bases and the V segment lost 1 base, leaving 7 bases of the junction unmatched.

The chain carries TRBV5-1 and TRBJ2-1; 8 bases align to TRBD2. Germline trimming cut 5 bases from V and 5 bases from J; bases unmatched to any gene: 9. From germline, CDR1 is SGHRS and CDR2 YFSETQ. This CDR3 has 15 residues. The CDR3 DNA reads TGCGCCAGCAGACCCACTAGCGGCGGGCACAATGAGCAGTTCTTC. It is translated as CASRPTSGGHNEQFF.

The chain links TRBV19 to TRBJ1-5, with TRBD1 as a possible D gene (6 bases). Per germline, CDR1 LNHDA and CDR2 SQIVND (reference sequence). This CDR3 region has 14 residues. With 8 bases removed from V and 2 bases from J, the gap between germline ends came to 13 bases. The CDR3 sequence is CASSRTVGNQPQHF. The CDR3 DNA reads as TGTGCCAGTTCTAGGACAGTGGGCAATCAGCCCCAGCATTTT. Full variable domain (outside the CDR3, taken from reference TRBV19 and TRBJ1-5): DGGITQSPKYLFRKEGQNVTLSCEQNLNHDAMYWYRQDPGQGLRLIYYSQIVNDFQKGDIAEGYSVSREKKESFPLTVTSAQKNPTAFYLCASSRTVGNQPQHFGDGTRLSIL.

The rearrangement uses TRBV3-1 (or the pseudogene TRBV3-2) and TRBJ2-7, with 11 bases fitting TRBD2. V gave up 4 bases and J gave up 9 bases; unmatched junction bases: 2. Germline CDR1 reads LGHDT; CDR2 reads YNNKEL (reference sequence). CDR3 size: 12 residues. The CDR3 sequence: CASSPGTSGQYF. The DNA of the CDR3 is TGTGCCAGCAGCCCAGGGACTAGCGGGCAGTACTTC.

This chain connects TRBV27 to TRBJ2-2, with 14 bases that match TRBD2. This CDR3 region has 17 residues. Per germline, CDR1 MNHEY and CDR2 SMNVEV (reference sequence). J was trimmed by 5 bases and V by 6 bases; bases with no gene match: 8. CDR3 DNA: TGTGCCAGCAGATATACCGGGACTAGCGGGAGTACCGGGGAGCTGTTTTTT. It translates to CASRYTGTSGSTGELFF.

The rearrangement joins TRBV4-3 to TRBJ1-1, with unresolved D. With 4 bases removed from V and 1 base from J, the gap between germline ends came to 13 bases. CDR1 LGHNA and CDR2 YSLEER come from the germline V gene. The CDR3 contains 15 residues. The CDR3 loop is CASSRGEAANTEAFF. The CDR3 DNA is TGCGCCAGCAGCCGAGGAGAGGCCGCGAACACTGAAGCTTTCTTT.

The CDR3: CASSQVVGQGWTGELFF. CDR3 nucleotide sequence: TGTGCCAGCAGCCAAGTGGTGGGACAGGGATGGACCGGGGAGCTGTTTTTT. This chain uses TRBV3-1 (or the pseudogene TRBV3-2) with TRBJ2-2; 9 positions agree with TRBD1. Germline values: CDR1 LGHDT, CDR2 YNNKEL (reference sequence). The CDR3 spans 17 residues. The V gene end was trimmed by 1 base and the J gene end by 5 bases; junction bases not matched to a gene: 8.

This clone showed up just a few times. The chain carries TRBV7-2 and TRBJ2-2; TRBD2 agrees at 8 bases. Germline V gene sequence: CDR1 SGHTA, CDR2 FQGNSA. There are 16 residues in the CDR3. Trimming removed 8 bases from V and 0 bases from J; junction bases left unmatched: 8. The CDR3 loop is CASPLTGGPNTGELFF. CDR3 DNA: TGTGCCAGCCCCCTGACGGGAGGGCCGAACACCGGGGAGCTGTTTTTT. Supplemented by reference TRBV7-2 and TRBJ2-2, the full variable domain reads GAGVSQSPSNKVTEKGKDVELRCDPISGHTALYWYRQSLGQGLEFLIYFQGNSAPDKSGLPSDRFSAERTGGSVSTLTIQRTQQEDSAVYLCASPLTGGPNTGELFFGEGSRLTVL.

V is TRBV29-1 and J is TRBJ1-5, with D perhaps TRBD1 (6 bases). CDR3 length: 13 residues. V lost 4 bases to trimming and J lost 11 bases, with 18 bases between them. Per germline, CDR1 SQVTM and CDR2 ANQGSEA. The CDR3 loop is CSVVTLSGAAQHF. The CDR3 DNA sequence: TGCAGCGTTGTCACCTTATCAGGGGCGGCCCAGCATTTT. The variable domain in full, with the rest retrieved from reference TRBV29-1 and TRBJ1-5, is SAVISQKPSRDICQRGTSLTIQCQVDSQVTMMFWYRQQPGQSLTLIATANQGSEATYESGFVIDKFPISRPNLTFSTLTVSNMSPEDSSIYLCSVVTLSGAAQHFGDGTRLSIL.

The J gene is TRBJ2-2, the V gene TRBV28; no clear D gene. Trimming took off 6 bases at V and 1 base at J, with 12 bases between the two ends. This CDR3 contains 15 residues. CDR1 and CDR2 from the germline V gene are MDHEN and SYDVKM. The DNA for the CDR3 is TGTGCCAGCAGAGCTAGTCTGGGGAACACCGGGGAGCTGTTTTTT. Its translation is CASRASLGNTGELFF.

This sequence joins TRBV24-1 and TRBJ2-1; 8 bases align to TRBD2. The germline gives CDR1 KGHDR, CDR2 SFDVKD. CDR3 length: 17 residues. After removal of 0 bases from V and 0 bases from J, the junction contained 3 bases not matched to a gene. CDR3 sequence reads: CATSDLTSGSSYNEQFF. The CDR3 DNA follows: TGTGCCACCAGTGATTTGACTAGCGGAAGCTCCTACAATGAGCAGTTCTTC.

The gene calls are TRBV19 and TRBJ1-1; a weak D match, TRBD1 (5 bases). The CDR3 totals 13 residues. Germline assignment: CDR1 LNHDA and CDR2 SQIVND (reference sequence). Trimming removed 5 bases at V and 0 bases at J, with 7 bases between. The CDR3 DNA follows: TGTGCCAGTAGTCAGGGTATGAACACTGAAGCTTTCTTT. Encoded protein: CASSQGMNTEAFF.

V usage is TRBV19 and J usage is TRBJ1-6; D unclear. The CDR3 runs 15 residues. V was clipped by 5 bases and J by 6 bases, with 14 bases between them. CDR1 LNHDA and CDR2 SQIVND come from the germline V gene (reference sequence). CDR3: CASSPDREGNSPLHF. The CDR3 DNA reads TGTGCCAGTAGTCCGGATAGGGAGGGTAATTCACCCCTCCACTTT.

V and J are TRBV19 and TRBJ1-1, with D perhaps matching TRBD1 (5 bases). The CDR3 consists of 14 residues. V was shortened by 5 bases and J by 4 bases, with 14 bases between the two germline ends. CDR1 LNHDA and CDR2 SQIVND come from the germline V gene (reference sequence). The CDR3 spells CASSLTGVTTEAFF. The CDR3 region has the DNA TGTGCCAGTAGTCTTACAGGTGTTACCACTGAAGCTTTCTTT.

In this sample, this clone turned up a few times. This chain joins TRBV5-1 and TRBJ2-1; 8 bases agree with TRBD2. CDR3 length equals 15 residues. Germline lookup yields CDR1 SGHRS and CDR2 YFSETQ. Losses at the gene ends were 0 bases for V and 5 bases for J; bases not matched to a gene: 4. The CDR3, as DNA: TGCGCCAGCAGCTTGGAACTAGCGGAAAACAATGAGCAGTTCTTC. It codes for CASSLELAENNEQFF.

The CDR3 DNA sequence: TGTGCCAGCAGCAAAGCCAGGGCACAAACTAATGAAAAACTGTTTTTT. It codes for CASSKARAQTNEKLFF. This chain connects TRBV21-1 to TRBJ1-4; TRBD1 is the table's D call, not checked against the DNA. TRBV21-1 is a listed pseudogene. This CDR3 is 16 amino acids long.

A single count supports this clone. V and J are TRBV6-2 or TRBV6-3 and TRBJ2-2; TRBD2 agrees at 8 bases. Germline V gene lookup returns CDR1 MNHEY and CDR2 SVGEGT. This CDR3 spans 17 amino acids. V dropped 0 bases and J dropped 6; count of bases not matched to a gene: 9. The CDR3 reads CASSYSTAGAMSGELFF. For the CDR3, the DNA is TGTGCCAGCAGTTACTCGACAGCGGGAGCAATGTCCGGGGAGCTGTTTTTT.

The gene calls are TRBV24-1 and TRBJ2-7; no firm D call. Germline V gene lookup returns CDR1 KGHDR and CDR2 SFDVKD. The CDR3 extends over 11 amino acids. V was shortened by 7 bases and J by 3 bases, with 6 bases between the two germline ends. CDR3 DNA: TGTGCCACCAGCCTAGTCTACGAGCAGTACTTC. Translating gives CATSLVYEQYF.

The chain has TRBV5-4 and TRBJ2-7; TRBD1 matches at 8 bases. CDR3 length equals 15 residues. The germline V gene encodes CDR1 SGHNT and CDR2 YYREEE (reference sequence). V was pared by 0 bases and J by 3 bases, with 5 bases of the junction left unmatched. CDR3 nucleotide sequence: TGTGCCAGCAGCTTGGCTTCAGGGGGCCGCTACGAGCAGTACTTC. This codes for CASSLASGGRYEQYF. Together with reference TRBV5-4 and TRBJ2-7, the CDR3 gives the full variable domain: ETGVTQSPTHLIKTRGQQVTLRCSSQSGHNTVSWYQQALGQGPQFIFQYYREEENGRGNFPPRFSGLQFPNYSSELNVNALELDDSALYLCASSLASGGRYEQYFGPGTRLTVT.

The V call is TRBV5-1, the J call TRBJ2-1, with TRBD2 identical over 8 bases. The junction had 10 bases not matched to a gene; V was cut back by 0 bases and J by 8 bases. The CDR3 extends over 16 amino acids. Germline V gene lookup returns CDR1 SGHRS and CDR2 YFSETQ. CDR3 coding DNA: TGCGCCAGCAGCTTGGGAAGCGGGAGCAGTGGCGATGAGCAGTTCTTC. Encoded protein: CASSLGSGSSGDEQFF.